This T cell receptor (beta chain) is from a study of beta chain features in type 1 diabetes. The study's findings and limits: Across all four CD4+ subsets, people with type 1 diabetes showed modestly shorter TCRB CDR3s.

This clone was seen more than once but under ten times. Its antigen is undetermined. The study reverse transcribed the entire isolated RNA, so it sequenced expressed TCRB transcripts. Some clones are missing from TCRdb's copy, which holds only in-frame ones; the method was immunoSEQ multiplex PCR. The sample contains under 800,000 clones, 15% of which appear only once. Germline V CDR1 and CDR2: MNHEY, SMNVEV (reference sequence). The V gene end was trimmed by 5 bases and the J gene end by 7 bases; junction bases not matched to a gene: 9. This CDR3 is built from 14 residues. CD45RO/CCR7/CD25/CD127/CD95/CD27 separated CD4+ naive, central memory, regulatory and stem cell-like memory cells by sorting.

V and J are TRBV27 and TRBJ2-7; 9 bases are a match to TRBD1. Sequenced sample: naive CD4+ T cells from blood. This receptor was taken from a man aged 18 to 30 in good health. CDR3 DNA: TGTGCCAGCAGTAACAGGGACAGGGCAACTGAGCAGTACTTC. The encoded protein is CASSNRDRATEQYF.